The rows below give T cell receptor beta chains drawn from one sample of a study of CD8 T cells in ankylosing spondylitis. MiXCR, run by TCRdb on the 5' RACE reads, gives a single entry per CDR3 protein. The table has around 770,000 distinct CDR3 sequences, under 20% seen once. Sequencing was performed on blood, either unsorted or a sorted T cell fraction (not recorded which). Every receptor here comes from a male donor with ankylosing spondylitis. The CDR3 runs from the conserved cysteine through the conserved F or W. A D gene is named only where the DNA matches it firmly. Clone size is shown for a subset of rows, as once, few, many or a class of expanded clone.

>TRBV7-3|many|TRBJ2-1|TRBD2|14
TGTGCCAGCAGTCGGACTAGCGATTACAATGAGCAGTTCTTC
CASSRTSDYNEQFF
>TRBV4-2|many|TRBJ1-5|NA|19
TGTGCCAGCAGCCAAGGGGAGGGCAGGGTAACAAGGGGCAATCAGCCCCAGCATTTT
CASSQGEGRVTRGNQPQHF
>TRBV2|few|TRBJ1-2|NA|14
TGTGCCAGCGGAATCCGGGACGATCGCTATGGCTACACCTTC
CASGIRDDRYGYTF
>TRBV12-3/TRBV12-4|NA|TRBJ2-4|NA|13
TGTGCCAGCAAGGGACCCAACAAAAACATTCAGTACTTC
CASKGPNKNIQYF
>TRBV3-1|few|TRBJ2-5|TRBD2|16
TGTGCCAGCAGCCAAGGGGCCAGCGGGGGGGCGGAGACCCAGTACTTC
CASSQGASGGAETQYF
>TRBV11-1|NA|TRBJ2-3|NA|18
TGTGCCAGCAGTCGGGACTCGCTCTCGAAATCTAGCACAGATACGCAGTATTTT
CASSRDSLSKSSTDTQYF
>TRBV5-1|few|TRBJ2-7|NA|13
TGCGCCAGCAGCTTGGTCCAAGCCCACGAGCAGTACTTC
CASSLVQAHEQYF
>TRBV29-1|NA|TRBJ1-5|NA|13
TGCAGCGTTCGGGGACTTGATGGTCAGCCCCAGCATTTT
CSVRGLDGQPQHF
>TRBV6-5|NA|TRBJ2-3|TRBD2|16
TGTGCCAGCAGTTACTCGTCTAGCGGGAGAACAGATACGCAGTATTTT
CASSYSSSGRTDTQYF
>TRBV4-1|NA|TRBJ2-3|NA|14
TGCGCCAGCAGCCAAGATCTGGGACGGAATACGCAGTATTTT
CASSQDLGRNTQYF
>TRBV10-3|few|TRBJ2-5|NA|15
TGTGCCATCAGTGAGTCGTTCGGACCCGAAGAGACCCAGTACTTC
CAISESFGPEETQYF
>TRBV12-3/TRBV12-4|NA|TRBJ2-3|NA|14
TGTGCCAGCACCCGCCGGACGGAAACAGATACGCAGTATTTT
CASTRRTETDTQYF
>TRBV7-9|NA|TRBJ1-1|TRBD1|15
TGTGCCAGCAGCCAAACCCGGACAGGGGCGATTGAAGCTTTCTTT
CASSQTRTGAIEAFF
>TRBV9|few|TRBJ2-1|NA|11
TGTGCCAGCAGCGCGGAAGGTGAGCAGTTCTTC
CASSAEGEQFF
>TRBV28|few|TRBJ2-3|TRBD1|16
TGTGCCAGTGCCGTGAGCGGGACAGGGAGCACAGATACGCAGTATTTT
CASAVSGTGSTDTQYF
>TRBV20-1|few|TRBJ2-2|NA|14
TGCAGTGCTAGTTCCCGGGGGTACACCGGGGAGCTGTTTTTT
CSASSRGYTGELFF
>TRBV28|once|TRBJ1-2|TRBD1|14
TGTGCCAGCAGTTTGGGGGACAGGGCCGGTGGCTACACCTTC
CASSLGDRAGGYTF
>TRBV4-2|NA|TRBJ2-5|TRBD1|15
TGTGCCAGCAGCCCCGCGCAGGGGGCGAGGGAGACCCAGTACTTC
CASSPAQGARETQYF
>TRBV6-6|NA|TRBJ2-7|TRBD1|13
TGTGCCAGCAGCCCGGACAGGGCCCGCGAGCAGTACTTC
CASSPDRAREQYF
>TRBV28|NA|TRBJ2-1|NA|15
TGTGCCACCCAGGGGGGGCCCCATGGAAACAATGAGCAGTTCTTC
CATQGGPHGNNEQFF
>TRBV29-1|few|TRBJ1-2|NA|13
TGCAGCGTTGAAGAGAGGGCCCGACCAGACTACACCTTC
CSVEERARPDYTF
>TRBV10-2|NA|TRBJ1-2|NA|14
TGCGCCAGCAGTGAGTCCGGGGAGTACTATGGCTACACCTTC
CASSESGEYYGYTF
>TRBV11-2|NA|TRBJ1-2|TRBD1|14
TGTGCCAGCAGCTCGGCAGGGGGCCGGGTTGGCTACACCTTC
CASSSAGGRVGYTF
>TRBV28|few|TRBJ2-1|NA|12
TGTGCCAGCTGGGCCCTAGGCAATGAGCAGTTCTTC
CASWALGNEQFF
>TRBV7-3|few|TRBJ1-5|NA|18
TGTGCCAGCAGCTTAACACAGGTGGACAGCCATAGCAATCAGCCCCAGCATTTT
CASSLTQVDSHSNQPQHF
>TRBV18|NA|TRBJ1-1|NA|15
TGTGCCAGCTCACCGCATAGTATTATGAACACTGAAGCTTTCTTT
CASSPHSIMNTEAFF
>TRBV12-3/TRBV12-4|few|TRBJ1-4|TRBD1|15
TGTGCCAGCAGTTTAGGGGACAGGGGGGGTGAAAAACTGTTTTTT
CASSLGDRGGEKLFF
>TRBV28|NA|TRBJ2-7|TRBD1|15
TGTGCCAGCAGTCCCCCTCGGGGACAGCACTACGAGCAGTACTTC
CASSPPRGQHYEQYF
>TRBV12-3/TRBV12-4|NA|TRBJ2-3|NA|13
TGTGCCAGCGGAGAGAGGGGCACAGATACGCAGTATTTT
CASGERGTDTQYF
>TRBV10-3|once|TRBJ2-4|TRBD1|15
TGTGCCATCAGTGAGTCGACGACAGGGGATTACATTCAGTACTTC
CAISESTTGDYIQYF
>TRBV27|NA|TRBJ2-3|NA|16
TGTGCCAGCAGTTTTAGGGCGGGCCCGGCCACAGATACGCAGTATTTT
CASSFRAGPATDTQYF
>TRBV27|NA|TRBJ1-2|NA|12
TGTGCCAGCAGTTCGGACGGTTATGGCTACACCTTC
CASSSDGYGYTF
>TRBV25-1|NA|TRBJ2-7|NA|16
TGTGCCAGCAGCCCCGGGTTGGGTTCGGAGGCGGTTGAGCAGTACTTC
CASSPGLGSEAVEQYF
>TRBV20-1|few|TRBJ2-1|NA|14
TGCAGTGCTAGAGCCCCTGGGGTATACAATGAGCAGTTCTTC
CSARAPGVYNEQFF
>TRBV12-3/TRBV12-4|many|TRBJ1-2|NA|15
TGTGCCAGCAGCCCCGTGGGGGGCAGGGCCTATGGCTACACCTTC
CASSPVGGRAYGYTF
>TRBV29-1|NA|TRBJ2-1|NA|16
TGCAGCGTTGGGGGGGGAGACAGGGTGGCCTACAATGAGCAGTTCTTC
CSVGGGDRVAYNEQFF
>TRBV2|NA|TRBJ2-5|NA|11
TGTGCCAGCTTTCTTAAGGAGACCCAGTACTTC
CASFLKETQYF
>TRBV27|few|TRBJ2-7|NA|11
TGTGCCAGCAGTTTCGGCCTATTGCAGTACTTC
CASSFGLLQYF
>TRBV19|NA|TRBJ1-5|NA|15
TGTGCCAGTAGCCTATTATCCGGTTACAATCAGCCCCAGCATTTT
CASSLLSGYNQPQHF
>TRBV12-3/TRBV12-4|few|TRBJ1-1|NA|17
TGTGCCAGCAGTCCCATTGGGGGGGGAGTGAGGAACACTGAAGCTTTCTTT
CASSPIGGGVRNTEAFF
>TRBV4-1|NA|TRBJ2-7|TRBD1|15
TGCGCCAGCAGCCAAAGGACAGGGGCCACCTACGAGCAGTACTTC
CASSQRTGATYEQYF
>TRBV4-2|NA|TRBJ2-1|NA|16
TGTGCCAGCAGCCAAGGGAGAAAGGATTCCTACAATGAGCAGTTCTTC
CASSQGRKDSYNEQFF
>TRBV19|NA|TRBJ2-3|NA|13
TGTGCCAGTAGTAAAGGCCGCACAGATACGCAGTATTTT
CASSKGRTDTQYF
>TRBV12-3/TRBV12-4|many|TRBJ2-7|NA|12
TGTGCCAGCAGTCCCTTGGGTAACGAGCAGTACTTC
CASSPLGNEQYF
>TRBV29-1|few|TRBJ2-7|NA|15
TGCAGCGTTGAAAGTTCTACTTCACCATCCTACGAGCAGTACTTC
CSVESSTSPSYEQYF
>TRBV20-1|few|TRBJ1-4|NA|13
TGCAGTGCCCTAGGGAATCCAGGCCAAAAGGTGTTTTTT
CSALGNPGQKVFF
>TRBV5-6|NA|TRBJ2-1|TRBD2|16
TGTGCCAGCAGTCTACCGGGGGGGGCTTATTACAATGAGCAGTTCTTC
CASSLPGGAYYNEQFF
>TRBV7-3|many|TRBJ2-1|NA|15
TGTGCCAGCAGCTTAACTCCCGGGGCCTACAATGAGCAGTTCTTC
CASSLTPGAYNEQFF
>TRBV29-1|many|TRBJ1-3|NA|14
TGCAGCGTTGTAAAGGGTCTCTCTGGAAACACCATATATTTT
CSVVKGLSGNTIYF
>TRBV12-3/TRBV12-4|few|TRBJ2-3|TRBD1|15
TGTGCCAGCAAGGGCCGGGACAGGGAAAATTATACGCAGTATTTT
CASKGRDRENYTQYF
>TRBV12-3/TRBV12-4|few|TRBJ2-1|NA|15
TGTGCCAGCAGTCGAGCGGCTGAGTTGCGTAATGAGCAGTTCTTC
CASSRAAELRNEQFF
>TRBV5-1|NA|TRBJ2-7|NA|13
TGCGCCAGCAGTTGGGACATTACCTACGAGCAGTACTTC
CASSWDITYEQYF
>TRBV4-1|few|TRBJ2-7|NA|17
TGCGCCAGCAGCCAAGCCACTGGGACGGCAGCCTCCTACGAGCAGTACTTC
CASSQATGTAASYEQYF
>TRBV12-3/TRBV12-4|few|TRBJ1-1|TRBD1|12
TGTGCCAGCAGTTTCGACAGGGGGGTAGCTTTCTTT
CASSFDRGVAFF
>TRBV28|few|TRBJ2-2|NA|12
TGTGCCAGCAGTTTCGCCTTCGGGGAGCTGTTTTTT
CASSFAFGELFF
>TRBV5-1|few|TRBJ2-1|TRBD1|15
TGCGCCAGCAGCTCGGGACAGTTCACCTACAATGAGCAGTTCTTC
CASSSGQFTYNEQFF
>TRBV7-2|NA|TRBJ1-1|NA|13
TGTACCAGCAGTCTCAGAGGTAGGGCTGAAGCTTTCTTT
CTSSLRGRAEAFF
>TRBV20-1|few|TRBJ2-6|NA|15
TGCAGTGCTCCAATGACAGGCTCTGGGGCCAACGTCCTGACTTTC
CSAPMTGSGANVLTF
>TRBV27|many|TRBJ1-2|TRBD1|14
TGTGCCAGCAGTTTAAGGGACAGGGGCCATGGCTACACCTTC
CASSLRDRGHGYTF
>TRBV12-3/TRBV12-4|many|TRBJ2-2|NA|14
TGTGCCAGCAGTTTGGACCGAAGGGCCGGGGAGCTGTTTTTT
CASSLDRRAGELFF